The sequence of this T cell receptor beta chain was determined in a study of cytomegalovirus exposure and HLA in healthy donors (dated by TCRdb to 2016 to 2017). Background on the whole study: An earlier analysis of 587 of the donors reported approximately 290 Gb of sequence data and 100 million to 130 million unique TCR beta sequences from about 200 million T cells. All discovery cohort repertoires had been generated on a single sequencing platform. Donor age, sex, ethnicity and CMV serostatus were collected together with the repertoire data. Of the 300 to 500 genotyped donors, approximately 80% were placed in the genetic ancestry cluster associated with self-reported Caucasian donors. An early release that covered around 590 HLA-typed donors contained around 300 gigabases of sequencing data and 75 million to 100 million unique TCR sequences. In an earlier analysis of about 590 of the donors, high-throughput TCR beta sequencing was used to judge whether each TCR beta V gene segment behaved as functional or pseudogenic. Besides the first cohort of hundreds of subjects, a separate validation cohort made up of around 120 different subjects was used. The study combined high-throughput TCR immunosequencing, statistical association of individual TCRs with disease status, and machine learning to predict cytomegalovirus infection status. A later genetic analysis used genome-wide SNP genotypes for about 60% of the roughly 670 donors, treating that subset as a discovery cohort. Roughly five DR-DQ haplotypes were handled as single units for association and clustering because linkage in the cohort was strong. Class I and class II HLA loci were covered by the typing at four-digit resolution. Typing coverage varied by locus: 629-630 donors for A, B, C, DRB1 and DQB1; more than 500 for DQA1; more than 600 for DPA1; around 490 for DPB1. The study aimed to test whether signatures of past pathogen exposure could be identified by cataloging public T cell receptors. The study profiled the T cell repertoires of approximately 700 subjects by immunosequencing and related them to cytomegalovirus serostatus. To study patterns of TCR occurrence, a later analysis re-analyzed previously published TCR beta repertoires from several hundred donors and added high-resolution HLA genotyping. Rather than drawing on any new phenotypic data, the later analysis identified candidate immune exposures from TCR beta sequences and the way those sequences occurred across donors. On average, over 200,000 unique TCR beta nucleotide sequences were sequenced per donor among about 400 genotyped donors of the cohort, with roughly 18% of those sequences being non-productive.

With regard to this clone: This receptor's antigen is unknown. Base-call qualities are not available, and no considerably larger clone is one nucleotide away.

In total, more than 500 healthy bone marrow donors made up the cohort. Cohort members were all nominally healthy when sampled, although unrecorded immune exposures were likely present. The donor tested CMV seronegative, placing the donor among the roughly 350 seronegative members of the cohort. A peripheral blood sample was provided by each donor, and peripheral blood mononuclear cells were used for TCR beta sequencing. Genomic DNA was extracted from the blood cell samples with the Qiagen DNeasy Blood Extraction Kit. Overall study outcomes, separate from this receptor: Because counts were too low, 15 to 20 rarely observed V segments, including chromosome 9 orphons, were excluded from the earlier analysis of several hundred of the donors. Broadly in line with IMGT annotations, most TCR beta V segments showed up in productive rearrangements about 87% or about 30% of the time in an earlier analysis of around 600 of the donors. In a later analysis, several top co-occurrence clusters were reported to appear linked to parvovirus B19, influenza, CMV and Epstein-Barr virus. The presence/absence analyses assumed that sequencing depth was roughly uniform across donors, and that assumption may not be true. In a later analysis, HLA-associated TCR beta chains were found to be more clonally expanded and to have lower generation probabilities than equally common non-associated chains. At a false discovery rate of 0.05, a later analysis linked 15,000 to 20,000 TCR beta sequences to specific HLA alleles. A cluster of highly shared sequence variants was judged likely to represent a technical artifact of the sequencing pipeline. The study gave a list of under 200 TCR beta chains associated with cytomegalovirus. For the cohort, immune exposure information was limited to CMV serostatus. Because HLA typing was unavailable for some donors at each locus, only the typed subset was used in association tests. Linkage disequilibrium might explain the correlated functional status among segregating V segments, but an unknown experimental factor could not be excluded. A later analysis found that TCR association rates varied across HLA loci, with DRB1 alleles showing the most associated TCRs and HLA-C alleles the fewest. In a later analysis, most CMV-associated TCR beta chains were found to appear HLA-restricted, with HLA associations seemingly driven largely by CMV exposure. In both the original and validation cohorts, the classifier was reported to diagnose cytomegalovirus status with high specificity and sensitivity. The authors suggested that the approach could potentially be extended to other disease states and immunological phenotypes. Assigning TCR associations to individual alleles was difficult when HLA alleles, especially DR and DQ, strongly co-occurred. In vitro tests confirmed that a few of the cytomegalovirus-associated TCR beta chains recognize cytomegalovirus antigens. While some public TCRs were present in many individuals, most TCR sequences turned up only very rarely across donors. According to a later genetic analysis, donors in an Asian-associated ancestry cluster had fewer N-insertions in productive TCRs than the roughly 700-donor mean. The cohort was sequenced for TCR beta chains only, and without alpha or paired-chain data the features that could be detected were limited. A further reported finding was that TCR beta sequences accurately predicted the HLA-A and HLA-B alleles for most subjects in the first cohort. In a later genetic analysis, a missense DCLRE1C variant was associated with V-gene and J-gene trimming of TCR beta chains, and the association was replicated in an independent cohort. Because the 87-base-pair reads could not distinguish some IMGT-functional V segments, including TRBV6-2 and TRBV6-3, those segments were excluded.

Receptor amplification or capture employed the immunoSEQ multiplex PCR assay. A mixture of 60 forward primers for TCR Vbeta segments and 13 reverse primers for TCR Jbeta segments was used in the multiplex PCR. The CDR3 region of rearranged TCR beta genes was amplified from genomic DNA with a multiplex PCR assay. The Illumina HiSeq System was used to sequence the amplified TCR beta libraries as 87-base-pair reads. The paper's processing steps were these. Across the 700 or so repertoires, a later analysis counted about 81 million unique TCR beta chains, around 11 million of which were shared by at least two donors. To remove PCR and sequencing errors, raw reads were error-corrected and collapsed into unique sequences using a nearest-neighbor algorithm that merged closely related sequences. To assign V, D and J gene segments, CDR3 sequences were aligned to IMGT reference sequences. For a sequence to be retained, a match of at least six nucleotides was required to both a V gene segment and a J gene segment. A rearrangement counted as productive if the CDR3 had no stop codons and remained in frame with V and J, and every other rearrangement counted as non-productive. Following IMGT convention, CDR3 was defined as the stretch from the second conserved V-encoded cysteine up to the conserved J-encoded phenylalanine. The earlier analysis of 587 of the donors excluded sequences that lacked an unambiguous match to a single V gene segment. An earlier analysis of several hundred of the donors called V segments functional above 56.7% productive rearrangements and segregating when the between-donor standard deviation exceeded 5%. A statistical classification framework was built to diagnose cytomegalovirus status from the catalog of TCR beta chain sequences. V and J gene assignment, in a later analysis, came from comparing TCR nucleotide sequences with IMGT/GENE-DB human TR gene sequences. The TCRdist pipeline was used in a later analysis to assign CDR3 sequences and most-parsimonious VDJ recombination scenarios. In a later analysis, each TCR beta chain was defined by its CDR3 amino acid sequence together with its V-gene family, and reads lacking a unique V-gene family were excluded. A later analysis removed several hundred highly shared, low-generation-probability nucleotide sequences to deal with suspected cross-contamination and a sequencing artifact. A later analysis calculated a clonal expansion index for each public chain from normalized within-repertoire ranks of inferred template counts. A later analysis computed generation probabilities with a VDJ recombination model fitted to out-of-frame rearrangements, and checked the results against IGoR. Hypergeometric tests were used in a later analysis to score TCR-TCR, TCR-HLA and TCR-CMV co-occurrence, with a repertoire-size bias correction applied to the TCR pairs. To estimate false discovery rates, a later analysis permuted the HLA or CMV assignments 20 times. In a later analysis, co-occurring TCRs were grouped using DBSCAN, and TCRdist sequence similarity was added for clustering within HLA-allele-positive subsets. Repertoires with fewer than 30,000 or more than 120,000 public chains were left out of co-occurrence clustering, as were five repertoires with anomalous nucleotide sharing. This immuneACCESS table, as held by TCRdb, lists in-frame sequences with V and J called but not all clones. Of the missing ones, under half trace to an unresolved V gene in checked studies; the others have no known cause. V and J calls and clone size are given by that table; D and trimming were obtained from the DNA. The table for this sample lists some 60,000 clones; 65% to 80% of them were counted only once. Under 7% of the sample is held by the ten biggest clonotypes.

The CDR3 holds 19 amino acids from the cysteine to the phenylalanine. Of all the DNA, just the CDR3 is kept, 57 bases in frame from base 1. Germline trimming: 1 base from V, 4 bases from J; junction bases outside gene matches: 15. CDR1 and CDR2 are drawn from the germline V gene: SGHVS, FNYEAQ. Recombination joined TRBV7-6 with TRBJ2-7, and 11 junction bases match TRBD2. The sample comprised PBMCs. This clonotype was obtained from a woman aged 25 to 39 in good health and CMV-seronegative. The sequence in DNA is TGTGCCAGCAGCTTAGAAGGGGTCGTTAGCGGGAGGGCCGGGTACGAGCAGTACTTC. This yields the protein CASSLEGVVSGRAGYEQYF.